One sample yielded the 6 T cell receptor beta chains listed below, sequenced in a study of CD4 T cells in lung cancer (dated by TCRdb to about 2019). The library came from the immunoSEQ multiplex PCR assay. The table was pulled from immuneACCESS by TCRdb, which kept in-frame rearrangements only. Such tables lose some clones; where checked, under half of the loss comes from unresolved V genes, and the rest has no known cause. This sample gives some 9,600 clones in total; 50% to 75% of them show up just once. Together, the top ten hold 15% of the sample. Non-adjacent lung tissue was taken as far as possible from the malignant lesion, at least 3 cm away, from the same resection. Material for sequencing was normal lung tissue taken away from the tumor. The receptors stem from a man aged 60 to 69 with non-small cell lung cancer.

This clone was counted between two and nine times. This chain links TRBV19 with TRBJ1-1; D is possibly TRBD1 (5 bases). Trimming left V 5 bases short and J 4 bases short, with 11 bases between. Germline CDR1 and CDR2: LNHDA and SQIVND (reference sequence). The CDR3 is made up of 13 amino acids. The CDR3 loop is CASSDTGGTEAFF. The CDR3 bases are TGTGCCAGTAGTGATACGGGGGGCACTGAAGCTTTCTTT.

The chain is built from TRBV5-1 and TRBJ2-5; no firm D call. Trimming cost V 2 bases and J 2 bases, with 10 bases left between them. This CDR3 is 14 amino acids long. Germline loops: CDR1 SGHRS, CDR2 YFSETQ. CDR3: CASSFPNEQETQYF. CDR3 in DNA: TGCGCCAGCAGCTTTCCCAACGAGCAAGAGACCCAGTACTTC.

The genes are TRBV29-1 and TRBJ2-5, with D maybe TRBD2 (5 bases). The J call may be wrong; the DNA end is better matched by TRBJ2-7. CDR1 and CDR2 from the germline V gene are SQVTM and ANQGSEA. The CDR3 runs 11 residues. The CDR3 sequence: CSVEEEYEQYF. The CDR3 bases are TGCAGCGTTGAGGAGGAGTACGAGCAGTACTTC.

The V gene is TRBV6-1, the J gene TRBJ2-7; D may be TRBD2 (6 bases). The CDR3 runs 14 residues. From germline, CDR1 is MNHNS and CDR2 SASEGT. Trimming shortened V by 6 bases and J by 4 bases, and 16 bases separated the two germline ends. The CDR3 sequence: CASSEEGGFYEQYV. The CDR3 region has the DNA TGTGCCAGCAGCGAGGAGGGTGGCTTTTACGAGCAGTACGTC.

This clone was detected once. This chain links TRBV29-1 with TRBJ2-3, with TRBD1 as a possible D gene (5 bases). Germline CDR1 SQVTM, CDR2 ANQGSEA. V gave up 0 bases and J gave up 1 base, with 5 bases separating them. This CDR3 spans 13 amino acids. The CDR3 spells CSVEDRGTDTQYF. The DNA of the CDR3 is TGCAGCGTTGAAGACAGGGGCACAGATACGCAGTATTTT.

This rearrangement joins TRBV19 to TRBJ1-5; unclear D gene. Trimming left V 5 bases short and J 3 bases short, with 17 bases between. This CDR3 comprises 16 residues. Germline values: CDR1 LNHDA, CDR2 SQIVND (reference sequence). DNA for the CDR3: TGTGCCAGTAGTCCCTCGATCCAGAGGATCAATCAGCCCCAGCATTTT. Translating it yields CASSPSIQRINQPQHF. The whole variable domain, remainder taken from reference TRBV19 and TRBJ1-5, is DGGITQSPKYLFRKEGQNVTLSCEQNLNHDAMYWYRQDPGQGLRLIYYSQIVNDFQKGDIAEGYSVSREKKESFPLTVTSAQKNPTAFYLCASSPSIQRINQPQHFGDGTRLSIL.